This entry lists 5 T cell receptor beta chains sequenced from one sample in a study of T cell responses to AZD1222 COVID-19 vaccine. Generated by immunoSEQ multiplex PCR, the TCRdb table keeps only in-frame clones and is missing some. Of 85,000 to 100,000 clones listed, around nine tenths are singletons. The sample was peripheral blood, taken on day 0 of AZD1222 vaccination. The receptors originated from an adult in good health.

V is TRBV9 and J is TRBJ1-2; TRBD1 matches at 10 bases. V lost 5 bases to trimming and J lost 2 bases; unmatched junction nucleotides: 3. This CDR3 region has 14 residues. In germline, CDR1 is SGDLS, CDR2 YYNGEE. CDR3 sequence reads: CASRTGGGNYGYTF. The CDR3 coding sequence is TGTGCCAGCAGGACAGGGGGCGGGAACTATGGCTACACCTTC.

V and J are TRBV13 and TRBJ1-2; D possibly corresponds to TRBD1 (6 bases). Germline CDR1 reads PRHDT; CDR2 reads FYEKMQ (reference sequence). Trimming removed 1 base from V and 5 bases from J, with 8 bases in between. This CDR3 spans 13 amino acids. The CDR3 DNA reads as TGTGCCAGCAGCTTAGAGGGGGGTTATGGCTACACCTTC. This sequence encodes CASSLEGGYGYTF. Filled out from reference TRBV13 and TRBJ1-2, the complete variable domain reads AAGVIQSPRHLIKEKRETATLKCYPIPRHDTVYWYQQGPGQDPQFLISFYEKMQSDKGSIPDRFSAQQFSDYHSELNMSSLELGDSALYFCASSLEGGYGYTFGSGTRLTVV.

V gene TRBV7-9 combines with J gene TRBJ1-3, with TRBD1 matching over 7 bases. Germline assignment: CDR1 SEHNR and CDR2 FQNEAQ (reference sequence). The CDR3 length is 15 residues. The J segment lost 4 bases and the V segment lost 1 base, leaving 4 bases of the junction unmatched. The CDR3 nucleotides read TGTGCCAGCAGCTTAGAAGGGGGCGTAGGAAACACCATATATTTT. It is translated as CASSLEGGVGNTIYF.

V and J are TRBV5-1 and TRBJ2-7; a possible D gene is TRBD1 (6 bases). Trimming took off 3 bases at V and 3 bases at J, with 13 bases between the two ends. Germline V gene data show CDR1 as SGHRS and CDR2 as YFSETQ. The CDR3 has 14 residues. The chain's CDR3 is CASSWGPGLYEQYF. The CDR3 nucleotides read TGCGCCAGCAGCTGGGGGCCAGGGCTCTACGAGCAGTACTTC.

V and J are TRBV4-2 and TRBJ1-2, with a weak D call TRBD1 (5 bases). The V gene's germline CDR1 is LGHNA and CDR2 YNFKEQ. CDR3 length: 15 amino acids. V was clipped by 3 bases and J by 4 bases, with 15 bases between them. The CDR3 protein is CASSHLGESGYGYTF. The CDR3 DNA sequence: TGTGCCAGCAGCCACCTGGGGGAGTCCGGCTATGGCTACACCTTC.